The clone carrying this TCR beta chain was seen more than once but under ten times. Its target is not known. The entry originates in a study of glioma-infiltrating T cells. Study results and caveats: Gliomas, especially low-grade, showed above-expected tissue-blood divergence; non-neoplastic patients showed below.

V lost 5 bases to trimming and J lost 4 bases, with 12 bases between them. Germline loops: CDR1 SGHVS, CDR2 FNYEAQ. The CDR3 sequence is 14 residues long. TCR alpha and beta CDR3 regions were amplified from RNA using iRepertoire nested multiplex PCR. TCRdb reanalysed the multiplex PCR reads using MiXCR and keeps one entry per CDR3 protein. The sample lists under 130,000 distinct CDR3 sequences, about 28% occurring once. The sequence derives from a human donor with low-grade glioma or glioblastoma, undergoing nonglioma brain surgery, or in good health (not recorded which). Specimen: glioma tissue, nonneoplastic brain tissue, or PBMCs (not recorded which). The chain is built from TRBV7-6 and TRBJ1-3, with a weak D call TRBD1 (6 bases). The CDR3 coding sequence is TGTGCCAGCAGCCCCAGGACAGCCGGAAACACCATATATTTT. Encoded protein: CASSPRTAGNTIYF.